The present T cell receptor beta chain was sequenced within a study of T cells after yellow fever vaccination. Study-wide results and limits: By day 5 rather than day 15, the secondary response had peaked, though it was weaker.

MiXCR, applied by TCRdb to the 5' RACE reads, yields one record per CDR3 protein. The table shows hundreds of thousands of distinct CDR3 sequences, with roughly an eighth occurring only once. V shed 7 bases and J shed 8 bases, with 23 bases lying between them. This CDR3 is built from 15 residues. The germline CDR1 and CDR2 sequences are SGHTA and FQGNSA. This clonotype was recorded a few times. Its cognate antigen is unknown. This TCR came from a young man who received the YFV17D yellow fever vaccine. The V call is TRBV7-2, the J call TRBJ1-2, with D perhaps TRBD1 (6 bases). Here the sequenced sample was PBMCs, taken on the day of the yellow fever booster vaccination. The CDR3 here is CASNPGGSTPGGYTF. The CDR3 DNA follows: TGTGCCAGCAACCCCGGGGGCAGCACCCCGGGGGGCTACACCTTC.